This TCR beta chain originates from a study of T-cell memory formation after mild COVID-19. This clonotype was recorded a few times. CDR1 is LNHDA, CDR2 SQIVND, per germline (reference sequence). With V trimmed by 6 bases and J by 5 bases, 9 bases remained unmatched. This CDR3 contains 14 residues. 5'RACE primed from the constant segment yielded TCR alpha and TCR beta cDNA libraries bearing sample barcodes and UMIs. TCRdb passed the 5' RACE reads through MiXCR, listing each CDR3 protein once. The table has about 540,000 distinct CDR3 sequences, about a fifth seen once. The chain is built from TRBV19 and TRBJ1-1; 7 nucleotides line up with TRBD1. The sequenced sample consisted of PBMCs or a T cell subset sorted from them (not recorded which). This sequence was found in an adult woman who had mild COVID-19 (a few samples of this study predate the infection). Cell type and time point are not known. CDR3 nucleotide sequence: TGTGCCAGTAGGGTTCACAGGGGATGGACTGAAGCTTTCTTT. As protein: CASRVHRGWTEAFF.